This is a list of T cell receptor beta chains from one sample in a study of shared clonotypes between healthy human individuals. Data came from immunoSEQ multiplex PCR; TCRdb stores just in-frame clones and leaves some out. The table has about 990,000 clones, approximately 78% seen once; the top ten hold roughly 0.65%. The sequencing input was memory CD4+ T cells from PBMCs. These receptors originate from a man in his late teens or twenties in good health. Some clones in this sample may be carry-over from other donors' samples. Each CDR3 is given with its conserved first and last residue. A D gene is named only where the DNA matches it firmly. Size is stated for part of the rows, as once, few or many counts, or as a class when the clone is expanded.

J | V | size | D | CDR3 | DNA
TRBJ2-2 | TRBV2 | . | . | CASTTGTGELFF | TGTGCCAGCACTACAGGCACCGGGGAGCTGTTTTTT
TRBJ2-1 | TRBV7-9 | . | . | CASSFSVSYNEQFF | TGTGCCAGCAGCTTTAGTGTGTCCTACAATGAGCAGTTCTTC
TRBJ1-1 | TRBV2 | . | TRBD1 | CASNGQGMNTEAFF | TGTGCCAGCAATGGACAGGGGATGAACACTGAAGCTTTCTTT
TRBJ2-7 | TRBV6-4 | . | TRBD2 | CASSSSGKSYEQYF | TGTGCCAGCAGTTCTAGCGGGAAGTCCTACGAGCAGTACTTC
TRBJ2-3 | TRBV5-1 | . | TRBD2 | CASSGSSGVTDTQYF | TGCGCCAGCAGCGGGTCTAGCGGAGTCACAGATACGCAGTATTTT
TRBJ2-7 | TRBV11-2 | many | . | CASTLLASDHEQYF | TGTGCCAGCACCCTGCTGGCTAGCGACCACGAGCAGTACTTC
TRBJ2-7 | TRBV4-1 | once | TRBD1 | CASSQGRDRFYEQYF | TGCGCCAGCAGCCAGGGCCGGGACAGATTCTACGAGCAGTACTTC
TRBJ1-2 | TRBV5-1 | . | . | CASSTTENYGYTF | TGCGCCAGCAGCACAACCGAGAACTATGGCTACACCTTC
TRBJ1-5 | TRBV7-2 | . | . | CASSPTGTTNQPQHF | TGTGCCAGCAGCCCGACCGGGACCACCAATCAGCCCCAGCATTTT
TRBJ2-1 | TRBV4-2 | . | . | CASSQGTSGVSYNEQFF | TGTGCCAGCAGCCAGGGCACCTCGGGAGTCTCCTACAATGAGCAGTTCTTC
TRBJ2-7 | TRBV29-1 | . | . | CSGAEGVTYEQYF | TGCAGCGGGGCCGAGGGTGTGACCTACGAGCAGTACTTC
TRBJ2-5 | TRBV5-4 | . | TRBD1 | CASSAGQGLQETQYF | TGTGCCAGCAGCGCCGGACAGGGCCTCCAAGAGACCCAGTACTTC
TRBJ2-1 | TRBV5-1 | . | . | CASSLLQYNEQFF | TGCGCCAGCAGCTTGCTTCAGTACAATGAGCAGTTCTTC
TRBJ2-3 | TRBV30 | . | . | CAWTAKDTQYF | TGTGCCTGGACTGCCAAAGATACGCAGTATTTT
TRBJ2-1 | TRBV7-6 | . | TRBD2 | CASSRWASGRRGSYNEQFF | TGTGCCAGCTCTAGGTGGGCTAGCGGGAGAAGGGGCTCCTACAATGAGCAGTTCTTC
TRBJ2-3 | TRBV6-5 | once | TRBD2 | CASSYILAGGTDTQYF | TGTGCCAGCAGTTACATACTAGCGGGTGGGACAGATACGCAGTATTTT
TRBJ1-2 | TRBV6-6 | few | TRBD1 | CASTPTGETYGYTF | TGTGCCAGCACCCCGACAGGGGAAACATATGGCTACACCTTC
TRBJ2-7 | TRBV25-1 | . | TRBD1 | CASREGQGTREQYF | TGTGCCAGCAGGGAAGGACAGGGAACGCGGGAGCAGTACTTC
TRBJ1-1 | TRBV11-2 | . | TRBD1 | CASSLEGRGDEAFF | TGTGCCAGCAGCTTAGAGGGCAGGGGGGATGAAGCTTTCTTT
TRBJ1-1 | TRBV29-1 | . | . | CSVEESYLGTEAFF | TGCAGCGTTGAAGAAAGTTATCTCGGGACTGAAGCTTTCTTT
TRBJ1-1 | TRBV29-1 | . | . | CSVRRPRGSLKTEAFF | TGCAGCGTCCGCAGGCCCAGGGGTTCTTTAAAGACTGAAGCTTTCTTT
TRBJ2-1 | TRBV6-4 | . | . | CASSATPSVTNLYEQFF | TGTGCCAGCAGTGCAACCCCTAGCGTTACCAACTTATATGAGCAGTTCTTC
TRBJ1-4 | TRBV29-1 | . | TRBD1 | CSAGTVGNEKLFF | TGCAGCGCCGGGACAGTGGGAAATGAAAAACTGTTTTTT
TRBJ1-4 | TRBV27 | . | TRBD1 | CASSSRTGGQGKLFF | TGTGCCAGCAGTTCCCGGACAGGGGGCCAGGGAAAACTGTTTTTT
TRBJ1-5 | TRBV2 | once | TRBD1 | CASSEARRQGVGSNQPQHF | TGTGCCAGCAGTGAAGCTAGGAGGCAGGGGGTTGGTAGCAATCAGCCCCAGCATTTT
TRBJ1-2 | TRBV5-1 | . | . | CASSPDLGKAYGYTF | TGCGCCAGCAGCCCGGACTTAGGTAAAGCCTATGGCTACACCTTC
TRBJ2-3 | TRBV2 | few | . | CASSREVTLADTQYF | TGTGCCAGCAGTCGTGAGGTCACTTTGGCAGATACGCAGTATTTT
TRBJ2-1 | TRBV2 | . | . | CASSDWRAAYNEQFF | TGTGCCAGCAGTGATTGGAGGGCCGCCTACAATGAGCAGTTCTTC
TRBJ2-3 | TRBV20-1 | . | . | CSARGRDTQYF | TGCAGTGCTAGAGGAAGAGATACGCAGTATTTT
TRBJ2-7 | TRBV18 | . | TRBD2 | CASSPLPGLAGDEQYF | TGTGCCAGCTCACCGCTCCCGGGACTAGCGGGAGACGAGCAGTACTTC
TRBJ2-3 | TRBV14 | few | TRBD2 | CASSQGLAGPSRDTQYF | TGTGCCAGCAGCCAGGGACTAGCGGGGCCATCGAGAGATACGCAGTATTTT
TRBJ2-3 | TRBV5-6 | . | TRBD1 | CASTLDRDTDTQYF | TGTGCCAGCACCCTAGACAGGGACACAGATACGCAGTATTTT
TRBJ1-2 | TRBV11-2 | . | TRBD1 | CASSSNRDRGDYGYTF | TGTGCCAGCAGCTCCAACCGGGACAGGGGCGACTATGGCTACACCTTC